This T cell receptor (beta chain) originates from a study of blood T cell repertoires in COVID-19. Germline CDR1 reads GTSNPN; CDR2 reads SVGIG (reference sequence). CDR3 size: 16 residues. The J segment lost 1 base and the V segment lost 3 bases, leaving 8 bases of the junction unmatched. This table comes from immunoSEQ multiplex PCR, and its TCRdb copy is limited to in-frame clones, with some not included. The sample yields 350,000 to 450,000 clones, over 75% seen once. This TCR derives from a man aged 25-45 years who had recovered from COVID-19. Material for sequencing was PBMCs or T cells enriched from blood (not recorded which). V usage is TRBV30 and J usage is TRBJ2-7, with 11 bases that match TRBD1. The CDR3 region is CAWSPRTGGRSYEQYF. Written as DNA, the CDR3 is TGTGCCTGGAGCCCCAGGACAGGGGGCCGTTCCTACGAGCAGTACTTC.